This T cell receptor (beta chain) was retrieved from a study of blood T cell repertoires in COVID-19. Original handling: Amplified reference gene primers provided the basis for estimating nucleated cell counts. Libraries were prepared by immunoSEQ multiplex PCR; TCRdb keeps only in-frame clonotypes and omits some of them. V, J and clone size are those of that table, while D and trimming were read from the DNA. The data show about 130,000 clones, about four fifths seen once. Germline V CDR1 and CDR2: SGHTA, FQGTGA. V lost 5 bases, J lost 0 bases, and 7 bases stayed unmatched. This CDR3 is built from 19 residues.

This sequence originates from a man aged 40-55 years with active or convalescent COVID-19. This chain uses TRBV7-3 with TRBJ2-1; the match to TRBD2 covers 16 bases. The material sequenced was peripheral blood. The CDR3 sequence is CASSLLGLAGGTSYNEQFF. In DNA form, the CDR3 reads TGTGCCAGCAGCCTACTGGGACTAGCGGGGGGGACCTCCTACAATGAGCAGTTCTTC. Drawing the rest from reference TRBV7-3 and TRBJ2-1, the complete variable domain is GAGVSQTPSNKVTEKGKYVELRCDPISGHTALYWYRQSLGQGPEFLIYFQGTGAADDSGLPNDRFFAVRPEGSVSTLKIQRTERGDSAVYLCASSLLGLAGGTSYNEQFFGPGTRLTVL.